A selection of T cell receptor beta chains follows, all from one sample in a study of CD8 T cells in ankylosing spondylitis. Each CDR3 protein is one row after TCRdb ran MiXCR on the 5' RACE reads. The table shows 200,000 to 300,000 distinct CDR3 sequences, with 20% to 30% occurring only once. What was sequenced was blood, either unsorted or a sorted T cell fraction (not recorded which). These receptors originate from a male donor with ankylosing spondylitis or in good health (not recorded which). Each CDR3 is given with its conserved first and last residue. A D gene is named only where the DNA matches it firmly. Clone size appears in some rows only: once, few, many, or a class for an expanded clone.

>TRBV29-1|TRBJ2-5|many|TRBD2
TGCAGCTCACGAGCGGGGCAAGAGACCCAGTACTTC
CSSRAGQETQYF
>TRBV5-1|TRBJ2-3|NA|TRBD1
TGCGCCAGCAGCTCTGGACAGGGATTAACAGATACGCAGTATTTT
CASSSGQGLTDTQYF
>TRBV3-1|TRBJ1-1|NA|TRBD1
TGTGCCAGCAGCCGGACAGGTGATGACACTGAAGCTTTCTTT
CASSRTGDDTEAFF
>TRBV10-1|TRBJ1-3|few|NA
TGCGCCAGCAGTGACGGGATTGGAAACACCATATATTTT
CASSDGIGNTIYF
>TRBV29-1|TRBJ2-3|few|NA
TGCAGCGCGCAAAGGACCATAACCCCAGATACGCAGTATTTT
CSAQRTITPDTQYF
>TRBV6-5|TRBJ2-5|NA|NA
TGTGCCAGCAGTTATATGGGCGAGACCCAGTACTTC
CASSYMGETQYF
>TRBV20-1|TRBJ2-7|NA|TRBD1
TGCAGTGCTAGGAGGGGGACAGGGGTCTACGAGCAGTACTTC
CSARRGTGVYEQYF
>TRBV10-3|TRBJ1-1|few|NA
TGTGCCATCAGTGAGTCTGTTAACACTGAAGCTTTCTTT
CAISESVNTEAFF
>TRBV20-1|TRBJ2-1|few|NA
TGCAGTGCTCGTATCGCGGGACAGAGAATTCGCAATGAGCAGTTCTTC
CSARIAGQRIRNEQFF
>TRBV12-3/TRBV12-4|TRBJ2-7|many|TRBD1
TGTGCCAGCAGTTTATCGGGGGACAGGGGTTACTACGAGCAGTACTTC
CASSLSGDRGYYEQYF
>TRBV20-1|TRBJ1-2|many|NA
TGCAGTCCACGTTCAAGACAGGTGAACTATGGCTACACCTTC
CSPRSRQVNYGYTF
>TRBV20-1|TRBJ2-4|few|NA
TGCAGTGCTAGTATCCCTTTCCAGCCCCAAAACATTCAGTACTTC
CSASIPFQPQNIQYF
>TRBV29-1|TRBJ2-1|NA|NA
TGCAGCGTTGATTATTTCCGGGAAGGGAATGAGCAGTTCTTC
CSVDYFREGNEQFF
>TRBV29-1|TRBJ2-6|NA|NA
TGCAGCGTTGAGGGGGGGCTCTCAGGGGCCAACGTCCTGACTTTC
CSVEGGLSGANVLTF
>TRBV28|TRBJ2-7|many|NA
TGTGCCAGCAGTCCCCCCGGGGACCTTTCCTACGAGCAGTACTTC
CASSPPGDLSYEQYF
>TRBV4-1|TRBJ2-3|many|NA
TGCGCCAGCAGCGAAAGGGACCTAGCGTACGGCACAGATACGCAGTATTTT
CASSERDLAYGTDTQYF
>TRBV11-2|TRBJ2-3|few|TRBD1
TGTGCCAGCAGCCTAGGGCGGACAGGGACCGCGCAGTATTTT
CASSLGRTGTAQYF
>TRBV2|TRBJ2-1|many|NA
TGTGCCAGCAGGAGCGACAGACTTCACAATGAGCAGTTCTTC
CASRSDRLHNEQFF
>TRBV18|TRBJ2-6|NA|NA
TGTGCCAGCCAAGACAGCTCTGGGGCCAACGTCCTGACTTTC
CASQDSSGANVLTF
>TRBV20-1|TRBJ1-1|few|NA
TGCAGTGCTACGGTGTCTTACACTGAAGCTTTCTTT
CSATVSYTEAFF